Following are 25 T cell receptor beta chains from one sample sequenced in a study of T cells in Graves' hyperthyroidism and ophthalmopathy. Regions amplified from RNA transcripts were the TCR beta CDR3 regions. Primed by the HTBI set, a first-round RT-PCR was run on the TCR CDR3. TCRdb analysed the multiplex PCR reads with MiXCR anew, one entry per CDR3 protein. The sample contains around 520,000 distinct CDR3 sequences, around 13% of which appear only once. Material: blood. Receptor source: a woman aged 40 to 50 with Graves' hyperthyroidism.

The table lists this clonotype with many counts. The J gene is TRBJ1-1, the V gene TRBV20-1; tentative D call: TRBD1 (5 bases). Germline assignment: CDR1 DFQATT and CDR2 SNEGSKA (reference sequence). Trimming shortened V by 5 bases and J by 4 bases, and 14 bases separated the two germline ends. The CDR3 spans 13 residues. CDR3 sequence reads: CSAPPAGITEAFF. In DNA, the CDR3 is TGCAGTGCTCCCCCGGCAGGGATCACTGAAGCTTTCTTT.

Many counts were recorded for this clonotype. The chain carries TRBV6-1 and TRBJ1-6; 9 nucleotides line up with TRBD1. This CDR3 region has 15 residues. The germline V gene has CDR1 MNHNS and CDR2 SASEGT. With 6 bases clipped from V and 5 bases from J, the junction kept 5 bases outside the gene matches. The CDR3 reads CASSRGTGNNSPLHF. In DNA form, the CDR3 reads TGTGCCAGCAGCAGAGGGACAGGGAATAATTCACCCCTCCACTTT.

This clonotype has a count of ten or more. In DNA form, the CDR3 reads TGTGCCAGCAGGCACAGGGAGGGAGAGACTGAAGCTTTCTTT. Encoded protein: CASRHREGETEAFF. The J gene is TRBJ1-1, the V gene TRBV6-1; maybe TRBD1 (6 bases). There are 14 residues in the CDR3. The V gene lost 6 bases and the J gene lost 5 bases, with 16 bases spanning the gap. The germline gives CDR1 MNHNS, CDR2 SASEGT.

This clonotype was detected many times. This chain uses TRBV6-1 with TRBJ2-7; 7 nucleotides agree with TRBD1. Unmatched junction bases numbered 5, after V lost 1 base and J lost 2 bases. There are 15 residues in the CDR3. Germline-derived CDR1 and CDR2 are MNHNS and SASEGT. The chain's CDR3 is CASSEGHRGPYEQYF. CDR3 DNA sequence: TGTGCCAGCAGTGAAGGACACAGGGGCCCCTACGAGCAGTACTTC.

There are a few counts of this clonotype. The V and J genes are TRBV27 and TRBJ2-3; D is perhaps TRBD1 or TRBD2 (6 bases each). Trimming pared 2 bases from V and 2 bases from J, leaving 11 bases between. The CDR3 is made up of 15 amino acids. The germline CDR1 and CDR2 sequences are MNHEY and SMNVEV (reference sequence). CDR3 region: CASSLLGGNTDTQYF. The CDR3 nucleotides are TGTGCCAGCAGTTTACTCGGGGGCAACACAGATACGCAGTATTTT.

This clonotype was seen many times. The V call is TRBV18, the J call TRBJ2-1; TRBD2 might be the D (6 bases). The CDR3 length is 15 residues. Germline V gene data show CDR1 as KGHSH and CDR2 as LQKENI. V lost 2 bases and J 6 bases, leaving 14 bases between the germline ends. DNA of the CDR3: TGTGCCAGCTCACCAAGGTCTAGCGAGGGCAATGAGCAGTTCTTC. It is translated as CASSPRSSEGNEQFF.

Ten or more counts support this clonotype. The chain employs TRBV5-5 and TRBJ1-1, with D uncertain. The CDR3 runs 13 residues. Deletions cut 0 bases from V and 8 bases from J, with 11 bases between. The germline V gene encodes CDR1 SGHKS and CDR2 YYEKEE (reference sequence). The CDR3 here is CASSLGVLSEAFF. The CDR3 nucleotides read TGTGCCAGCAGCTTGGGGGTTTTGTCCGAAGCTTTCTTT.

This clonotype was counted at least ten times. V usage is TRBV30 and J usage is TRBJ2-5; D not certain. Trimming stripped 1 base from V and 0 bases from J, with 9 bases between. Germline V gene sequence: CDR1 GTSNPN, CDR2 SVGIG (reference sequence). The CDR3 spans 14 residues. As DNA, the CDR3 is TGTGCCTGGAGTGGGGAAGAGTACCAAGAGACCCAGTACTTC. It codes for CAWSGEEYQETQYF.

The J gene is TRBJ2-7, the V gene TRBV28; unclear D gene. CDR1 MDHEN and CDR2 SYDVKM come from the germline V gene. The CDR3 extends over 13 amino acids. Deletions cut 4 bases from V and 4 bases from J, with 11 bases between. CDR3 sequence: CASSSPDGYEQYF. DNA of the CDR3: TGTGCCAGCAGTTCCCCGGATGGGTACGAGCAGTACTTC.

Only a few counts were recorded for this clonotype. The gene calls are TRBV9 and TRBJ2-2, with a weak D call TRBD2 (6 bases). The CDR3 contains 15 residues. Per the germline V gene, CDR1 is SGDLS and CDR2 is YYNGEE. V gave up 0 bases and J gave up 3 bases, with 9 bases separating them. CDR3 in DNA: TGTGCCAGCAGCGTAGTCGGGAGAGACACCGGGGAGCTGTTTTTT. Translated: CASSVVGRDTGELFF.

The CDR3 sequence is CATSDLTDRASTDTQYF. The CDR3 nucleotides read TGTGCCACCAGTGACCTCACGGACAGGGCTAGCACAGATACGCAGTATTTT. The chain combines TRBV24-1 with TRBJ2-3, with 8 bases identical to TRBD1. With V trimmed by 4 bases and J by 0 bases, 8 bases remained unmatched. The CDR3 is made up of 17 amino acids. From germline, CDR1 is KGHDR and CDR2 SFDVKD.

The CDR3: CASSVGASGGSQETQYF. As DNA, the CDR3 is TGTGCCAGCAGCGTAGGGGCTAGCGGGGGCTCCCAAGAGACCCAGTACTTC. The chain joins TRBV9 to TRBJ2-5; TRBD2 matches at 10 bases. J gave up 1 base and V 0 bases, and 6 bases lay outside the gene matches. From germline, CDR1 is SGDLS and CDR2 YYNGEE. This CDR3 is 17 amino acids long.

At least ten counts were recorded for this clonotype. The V gene is TRBV28, the J gene TRBJ2-3; D may be TRBD2 (6 bases). The CDR3 contains 14 residues. The germline V and J ends were trimmed by 4 bases and 4 bases, with 12 bases remaining between them. Germline V gene sequence: CDR1 MDHEN, CDR2 SYDVKM. In DNA form, the CDR3 reads TGTGCCAGCAGTTCGGCGGGGAAAGCAGATACGCAGTATTTT. Residues: CASSSAGKADTQYF.

This clonotype was counted ten times or more. CDR3 amino acids: CASSGPTSGSSTDTQYF. CDR3 nucleotides: TGTGCCAGCAGTGGACCGACTAGCGGCTCTAGCACAGATACGCAGTATTTT. The chain carries TRBV6-1 and TRBJ2-3, with TRBD2 matching over 9 bases. This CDR3 has 17 amino acids. J lost 0 bases, V lost 4 bases, and 8 bases had no gene match. Germline lookup yields CDR1 MNHNS and CDR2 SASEGT.

This clonotype was seen at least ten times. The chain uses TRBV20-1 and TRBJ1-1; 9 positions agree with TRBD1. The CDR3 runs 14 residues. Germline trimming cut 6 bases from V and 0 bases from J; bases unmatched to any gene: 5. CDR1 is DFQATT and CDR2 is SNEGSKA in the germline V gene (reference sequence). The CDR3 spells CSAIGQGMNTEAFF. Written as DNA, the CDR3 is TGCAGTGCCATAGGACAGGGGATGAACACTGAAGCTTTCTTT.

The genes are TRBV6-1 and TRBJ2-4, with D perhaps matching TRBD1 (6 bases). This CDR3 comprises 15 residues. Germline V lookup: CDR1 MNHNS, CDR2 SASEGT. Trimming cost V 6 bases and J 1 base, with 13 bases left between them. The CDR3 DNA is TGTGCCAGCAGCCGTACGACAGGTGCCAAAAACATTCAGTACTTC. Encoded protein: CASSRTTGAKNIQYF.

The table lists this clonotype with many counts. This chain connects TRBV20-1 to TRBJ2-7, with D unclear. Germline CDR1 is DFQATT and CDR2 is SNEGSKA (reference sequence). There are 13 residues in the CDR3. Trimming cost V 0 bases and J 0 bases, with 6 bases left between them. The CDR3, as DNA: TGCAGTGCTAGAGATGTTCTCTCCTACGAGCAGTACTTC. Protein: CSARDVLSYEQYF.

CDR3 DNA sequence: TGTGCCAGCAGCTTGGGGGGACTAGCGGGAGCAGAGACCCAGTACTTC. Amino acid sequence: CASSLGGLAGAETQYF. The rearrangement links TRBV5-5 to TRBJ2-5, with TRBD2 matching over 14 bases. Unmatched junction bases numbered 2, after V lost 0 bases and J lost 4 bases. This CDR3 region has 16 residues. CDR1 SGHKS and CDR2 YYEKEE come from the germline V gene (reference sequence).

CDR3 sequence reads: CASSPRTGIEQYF. Here the CDR3 DNA reads TGTGCCAGCAGTCCCCGGACAGGGATCGAGCAGTACTTC. V and J are TRBV27 and TRBJ2-7; 8 positions match TRBD1. The CDR3 loop spans 13 amino acids. CDR1 is MNHEY, CDR2 SMNVEV, per germline (reference sequence). J gave up 6 bases and V 5 bases, and 6 bases lay outside the gene matches.

This clonotype was detected a few times. The chain employs TRBV5-1 and TRBJ1-1, with D possibly matching TRBD1 (5 bases). V shed 0 bases and J shed 1 base, with 13 bases lying between them. There are 16 residues in the CDR3. The germline CDR1 and CDR2 sequences are SGHRS and YFSETQ. The CDR3 bases are TGCGCCAGCAGCTTGGAACAGAGGGGACCGAACACTGAAGCTTTCTTT. This sequence encodes CASSLEQRGPNTEAFF.

This clonotype was observed a few times. J is TRBJ2-5 and V is TRBV29-1, with 7 bases that match TRBD1. Germline CDR1 SQVTM, CDR2 ANQGSEA. This CDR3 spans 13 amino acids. V dropped 7 bases and J dropped 4; count of bases not matched to a gene: 9. CDR3 amino acids: CSAATGLVETQYF. The CDR3 nucleotides read TGCAGCGCTGCGACAGGGTTGGTAGAGACCCAGTACTTC.

This clonotype came up many times. The chain links TRBV7-8 to TRBJ2-1, with D perhaps matching TRBD2 (6 bases). CDR1 and CDR2 from the germline V gene are SGHVS and FQNEAQ. V was shortened by 7 bases and J by 1 base, with 11 bases between the two germline ends. The CDR3 consists of 14 residues. The CDR3 DNA reads as TGTGCCAGCAAGTTAGCGGAATCCTACAATGAGCAGTTCTTC. This sequence encodes CASKLAESYNEQFF.

In its sample, this clonotype was seen a few times. This chain links TRBV29-1 with TRBJ2-1, with 8 bases that match TRBD2. After removal of 6 bases from V and 12 bases from J, the junction contained 7 bases not matched to a gene. The CDR3 consists of 11 residues. CDR1 and CDR2 from the germline V gene are SQVTM and ANQGSEA. CDR3 sequence (DNA): TGCAGCGTAGAAATAGCGGGATGGCAGTTCTTC. It encodes CSVEIAGWQFF.

The gene calls are TRBV28 and TRBJ1-2; 7 positions agree with TRBD1. Germline V lookup: CDR1 MDHEN, CDR2 SYDVKM. This CDR3 region has 14 residues. The trim removed 3 bases at V and 4 bases at J, leaving 5 bases unmatched. The CDR3 spells CASSFIGGGYGYTF. The CDR3 DNA follows: TGTGCCAGCAGTTTTATAGGGGGCGGCTATGGCTACACCTTC.

There are many counts of this clonotype. The chain employs TRBV12-3 or TRBV12-4 and TRBJ2-7; 8 bases map to TRBD1. J was trimmed by 4 bases and V by 3 bases; bases with no gene match: 5. CDR3 length: 14 amino acids. The CDR3 here is CASSFRDRLYEQYF. CDR3 nucleotides: TGTGCCAGCAGTTTCCGGGACAGGTTATACGAGCAGTACTTC.